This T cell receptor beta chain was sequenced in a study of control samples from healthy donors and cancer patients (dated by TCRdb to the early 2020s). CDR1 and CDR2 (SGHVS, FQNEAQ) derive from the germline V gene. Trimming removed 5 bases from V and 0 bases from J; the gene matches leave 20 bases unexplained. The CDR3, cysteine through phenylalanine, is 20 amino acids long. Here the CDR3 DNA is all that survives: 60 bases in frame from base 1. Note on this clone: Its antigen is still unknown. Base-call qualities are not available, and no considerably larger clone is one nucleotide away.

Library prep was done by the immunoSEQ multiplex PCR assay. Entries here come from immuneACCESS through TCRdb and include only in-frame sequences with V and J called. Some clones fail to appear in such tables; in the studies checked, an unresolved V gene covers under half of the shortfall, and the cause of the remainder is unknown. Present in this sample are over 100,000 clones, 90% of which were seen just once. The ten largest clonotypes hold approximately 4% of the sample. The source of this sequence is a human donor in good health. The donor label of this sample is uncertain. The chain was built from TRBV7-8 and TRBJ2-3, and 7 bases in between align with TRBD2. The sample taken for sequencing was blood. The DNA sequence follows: TGTGCCAGCAGCGCTCGGGGGGACTCGATGGGGACCGTTAGCACAGATACGCAGTATTTT. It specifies CASSARGDSMGTVSTDTQYF.